The 23 T cell receptor beta chains below all came from one sample that was sequenced in a study of Tregs in tolerant kidney transplant recipients. The repertoire was sequenced with immunoSEQ multiplex PCR; TCRdb's copy has only in-frame clones and lacks some. The sample records 80,000 or so clones, roughly 90% being singletons. Mixed chimerism was transient after nonmyeloablative marrow transplants from related graft donors. This sample comprised CD4+ T cells from blood (PBMCs), obtained 24 months after the transplant. The receptors here all came from a human patient who received a combined kidney and bone marrow transplant. Some T cells may be graft donor cells.

The V and J genes are TRBV11-2 and TRBJ2-7, with a weak D call TRBD1 (5 bases). Trimming cost V 8 bases and J 6 bases, with 23 bases left between them. From germline, CDR1 is SGHAT and CDR2 FQNNGV. This CDR3 is 15 amino acids long. The CDR3 reads CASSLTGAGPFEQYF. DNA for the CDR3: TGTGCCAGCTCCCTTACTGGGGCAGGACCCTTCGAGCAGTACTTC.

The chain recombines TRBV28 with TRBJ2-5; D may be TRBD1 (6 bases). Per germline, CDR1 MDHEN and CDR2 SYDVKM. There are 13 residues in the CDR3. V was cut by 10 bases and J by 2 bases, with 14 bases left in between. CDR3 sequence reads: CATTSDRQETQYF. The CDR3 coding sequence is TGTGCCACTACGTCGGACAGACAAGAGACCCAGTACTTC.

The CDR3 DNA reads as TGTGCCAGCAGCCAACGTACTAGCGGGGGGTCCACAGATACGCAGTATTTT. This codes for CASSQRTSGGSTDTQYF. The J gene is TRBJ2-3, the V gene TRBV14; TRBD2 matches at 12 bases. Germline V gene sequence: CDR1 SGHDN, CDR2 FVKESK. With V trimmed by 2 bases and J by 2 bases, 5 bases remained unmatched. The CDR3 covers 17 residues.

The chain couples TRBV9 to TRBJ2-5; 16 bases align to TRBD2. This CDR3 is 19 amino acids long. Looked up from germline, CDR1 is SGDLS and CDR2 is YYNGEE. The V gene end was trimmed by 4 bases and the J gene end by 0 bases; junction bases not matched to a gene: 9. The DNA for the CDR3 is TGTGCCAGCAGCCCAGGGAAGGGACTAGCGGGGGGGTACCAAGAGACCCAGTACTTC. This codes for CASSPGKGLAGGYQETQYF.

The chain employs TRBV6-5 and TRBJ1-2; D call uncertain. The V end lost 4 bases, the J end lost 3 bases, and 9 bases lay between the germline ends. The CDR3 is 13 amino acids. In germline, CDR1 is MNHEY, CDR2 SVGAGI. The CDR3 here is CASSSLEDYGYTF. CDR3 DNA: TGTGCCAGCAGTTCCCTGGAGGACTATGGCTACACCTTC.

This chain links TRBV14 with TRBJ2-1; TRBD2 might be the D (6 bases). Germline V lookup: CDR1 SGHDN, CDR2 FVKESK. With 0 bases removed from V and 2 bases from J, the gap between germline ends came to 20 bases. The CDR3 contains 19 residues. The CDR3 DNA is TGTGCCAGCAGCCAAGAGACCACGGGAGATTCCCTGACCTACAATGAGCAGTTCTTC. It codes for CASSQETTGDSLTYNEQFF.

The chain employs TRBV6-6 and TRBJ1-4; the match to TRBD1 covers 7 bases. The junction had 5 bases not matched to a gene; V was cut back by 2 bases and J by 14 bases. CDR1 and CDR2 from the germline V gene are MNHNY and SVGAGI (reference sequence). CDR3 length equals 12 residues. The CDR3 sequence is CASSYPDRILFF. For the CDR3, the DNA is TGTGCCAGCAGTTACCCGGACAGGATCCTGTTTTTT.

The rearrangement uses TRBV11-2 and TRBJ1-5; possibly TRBD1 for D (6 bases). The CDR3 extends over 14 amino acids. V shed 6 bases and J shed 3 bases, with 12 bases lying between them. Germline lookup yields CDR1 SGHAT and CDR2 FQNNGV. In DNA form, the CDR3 reads TGTGCCAGCAGTACCCAGGGGTTCAATCAGCCCCAGCATTTT. Translated, it gives CASSTQGFNQPQHF.

The rearrangement joins TRBV29-1 to TRBJ2-2, with 8 bases that match TRBD1. V shed 5 bases, J shed 1 base, and the junction held 6 bases outside the gene matches. Germline assignment: CDR1 SQVTM and CDR2 ANQGSEA. This CDR3 has 15 residues. CDR3 in DNA: TGCAGCGTTTCCCCGGGACAGGTGAACACCGGGGAGCTGTTTTTT. The encoded protein is CSVSPGQVNTGELFF.

The chain links TRBV5-1 to TRBJ2-1, with 14 bases that match TRBD2. Losses at the gene ends were 0 bases for V and 0 bases for J; bases not matched to a gene: 5. This CDR3 is 19 amino acids long. The germline V gene has CDR1 SGHRS and CDR2 YFSETQ. The CDR3 DNA is TGCGCCAGCAGCTTGGCCTACGGGACTAGCGGGAGCTCCTACAATGAGCAGTTCTTC. Translation gives CASSLAYGTSGSSYNEQFF. The entire variable domain, with the rest obtained from reference TRBV5-1 and TRBJ2-1, is as follows: KAGVTQTPRYLIKTRGQQVTLSCSPISGHRSVSWYQQTPGQGLQFLFEYFSETQRNKGNFPGRFSGRQFSNSRSEMNVSTLELGDSALYLCASSLAYGTSGSSYNEQFFGPGTRLTVL.

V usage is TRBV27 and J usage is TRBJ1-2, with 8 bases aligning to TRBD1. The CDR3 covers 15 residues. The ends lost 5 bases at V and 8 bases at J; junction bases unmatched: 13. Germline V gene sequence: CDR1 MNHEY, CDR2 SMNVEV (reference sequence). CDR3 protein: CASSRTLDRVGGYTF. In DNA, the CDR3 is TGTGCCAGCAGTCGAACCTTGGACAGGGTAGGGGGCTACACCTTC.

This chain uses TRBV2 with TRBJ2-1; 14 bases line up with TRBD2. There are 15 residues in the CDR3. Losses at the gene ends were 5 bases for V and 8 bases for J; bases not matched to a gene: 5. Germline assignment: CDR1 SNHLY and CDR2 FYNNEI. CDR3 nucleotide sequence: TGTGCCAGCAGTACGACTAGCGGGAGGGCATATGAGCAGTTCTTC. Protein: CASSTTSGRAYEQFF.

The chain has TRBV5-4 and TRBJ2-3; D is undetermined. The germline V gene encodes CDR1 SGHNT and CDR2 YYREEE (reference sequence). V shed 4 bases and J shed 1 base, with 19 bases lying between them. The CDR3 runs 17 residues. This CDR3 reads CASSPGAARWGTDTQYF. Here the CDR3 DNA reads TGTGCCAGCAGCCCGGGTGCGGCAAGGTGGGGCACAGATACGCAGTATTTT. Together with reference TRBV5-4 and TRBJ2-3, the CDR3 gives the full variable domain: ETGVTQSPTHLIKTRGQQVTLRCSSQSGHNTVSWYQQALGQGPQFIFQYYREEENGRGNFPPRFSGLQFPNYSSELNVNALELDDSALYLCASSPGAARWGTDTQYFGPGTRLTVL.

CDR3 sequence: CSAGGKGAGGPYNEQFF. CDR3 sequence (DNA): TGCAGCGCCGGGGGGAAGGGTGCGGGAGGGCCCTACAATGAGCAGTTCTTC. This sequence joins TRBV29-1 and TRBJ2-1; 9 bases align to TRBD2. Germline V gives CDR1 SQVTM, CDR2 ANQGSEA. After removal of 7 bases from V and 2 bases from J, the junction contained 15 bases not matched to a gene. The CDR3 has 17 residues.

The V and J genes are TRBV9 and TRBJ2-3; D is uncertain. Trimming took off 4 bases at V and 4 bases at J, with 13 bases between the two ends. The germline V gene encodes CDR1 SGDLS and CDR2 YYNGEE. This CDR3 has 14 amino acids. CDR3 sequence: CASSFHAGADTQYF. In nucleotides, the CDR3 is TGTGCCAGCAGCTTCCACGCAGGCGCAGATACGCAGTATTTT.

This chain connects TRBV7-2 to TRBJ2-7, with D perhaps matching TRBD2 (7 bases). V gave up 5 bases and J gave up 3 bases, with 14 bases separating them. This CDR3 comprises 14 residues. CDR1 and CDR2 from the germline V gene are SGHTA and FQGNSA. The CDR3 protein is CASSLRRGGYEQYF. CDR3 nucleotide sequence: TGTGCCAGCAGCCTAAGGAGGGGGGGCTACGAGCAGTACTTC.

The rearrangement uses TRBV7-2 and TRBJ1-2, with D hard to call. V was shortened by 1 base and J by 3 bases, with 9 bases between the two germline ends. Germline lookup yields CDR1 SGHTA and CDR2 FQGNSA. The CDR3 consists of 14 residues. The CDR3 region has the DNA TGTGCCAGCAGCTTAGAGCCCGGGGACTATGGCTACACCTTC. Translated: CASSLEPGDYGYTF.

With regard to this clone: Compared with germline, one end of the junction differs, possibly owing to a read error. Other DNA sequences in this specimen translate into the identical CDR3. This chain joins TRBV7-6 and TRBJ1-6, with 7 nucleotides matching TRBD1. CDR1 and CDR2 (germline): SGHVS, FNYEAQ. The CDR3 runs 15 residues. The CDR3 is CASSLDRVGNSPLHF. CDR3 DNA: TGTGCCAGCAGCCTCGACAGGGTGGGTAATTCCCCCCTCCACTTT.

Details on this clone: Since no conserved phenylalanine or tryptophan closes the CDR3, a read error is the likely cause. The chain carries TRBV7-9 and TRBJ1-2; TRBD1 agrees at 7 bases. Germline V CDR1 and CDR2: SEHNR, FQNEAQ (reference sequence). V was clipped by 5 bases and J by 2 bases; unmatched bases: 20. The CDR3 sequence is 19 residues long. Written as DNA, the CDR3 is TGTGCCAGCAGCACGGCGCGACAGGGAGGAGTAGGGGGGAACTATGGCTACACCCTC. Translation gives CASSTARQGGVGGNYGYTL.

This clone was observed a single time. The V gene is TRBV5-1, the J gene TRBJ1-2; 9 bases fit TRBD1. Per germline, CDR1 SGHRS and CDR2 YFSETQ. V gave up 4 bases and J gave up 3 bases; unmatched junction bases: 4. The CDR3 has 14 residues. CDR3 coding DNA: TGCGCCAGCAGCGTCGGGACAGGGTACTATGGCTACACCTTC. It encodes CASSVGTGYYGYTF.

This chain uses TRBV29-1 with TRBJ2-1, with TRBD2 matching 12 bases. The CDR3 spans 16 residues. With 7 bases clipped from V and 0 bases from J, the junction kept 7 bases outside the gene matches. Germline CDR1 and CDR2: SQVTM and ANQGSEA. Here the CDR3 reads CSAGTSGFSSYNEQFF. The CDR3 coding sequence is TGCAGCGCTGGGACTAGCGGGTTCAGCTCCTACAATGAGCAGTTCTTC.

The chain employs TRBV19 and TRBJ2-7, with TRBD1 matching 9 bases. Per the germline V gene, CDR1 is LNHDA and CDR2 is SQIVND (reference sequence). The CDR3 runs 16 residues. V shed 7 bases and J 1 base; nucleotides not matched to a gene: 11. The CDR3 loop is CASKATGTGSSYEQYF. The CDR3 DNA follows: TGTGCCAGTAAGGCAACTGGGACAGGGAGTTCCTACGAGCAGTACTTC.

This chain joins TRBV19 and TRBJ1-2; 7 nucleotides align to TRBD1. Germline values: CDR1 LNHDA, CDR2 SQIVND (reference sequence). The CDR3 has 15 residues. V trimming: 6 bases; J trimming: 4 bases; junction bases outside the gene matches: 11. The DNA for the CDR3 is TGTGCCAGTAGATTGAGTAGGGGGCATGGCTATGGCTACACCTTC. Amino acids: CASRLSRGHGYGYTF.